The present entry profiles one T cell receptor beta chain with its context. Its antigen is still unknown. This record belongs to a study of T-cell reconstitution after alpha-beta-depleted transplantation in children. Study findings and constraints: Most T-cell counts and diversity one year after the transplant came from T cells that were newly produced. TCRbeta diversity was high at day 60 in some patients (a result of surviving recipient T cells and thymic progenitors). Expanded graft clones, several hundred of them, were reportedly the source of alpha-beta T cells about two months after transplant.

This CDR3 spans 18 amino acids. Germline V gene lookup returns CDR1 MNHNS and CDR2 SASEGT. Trimming at V came to 6 bases and at J to 0 bases, leaving 8 bases not matched to a gene. TCRbeta library preparation incorporated unique molecular identifiers. TCRdb re-derived calls from the PCR reads in MiXCR, one entry per CDR3 protein. The table has roughly 790,000 distinct CDR3 sequences, 15% to 20% seen once. The TCR sequence derives from a male patient younger than 18 who had a stem cell transplant for acute lymphoblastic leukemia, so the T cells may come from the graft donor. V gene TRBV6-1 combines with J gene TRBJ2-6, with 10 bases aligning to TRBD2. The sequencing here drew on PBMCs, mostly from graft donor cells, taken 360 days after TCRalphabeta/CD19-depleted stem cell transplant. As DNA, the CDR3 is TGTGCCAGCAGCCATCGGACTAGCGGAATCTCTGGGGCCAACGTCCTGACTTTC. Protein: CASSHRTSGISGANVLTF.